The T cell receptor beta chain described here comes from a study of tumor and adjacent non-tumor tissue in lung cancer. Looking at the study overall: Approximately 4.2 million productive TCRbeta reads were obtained per sample on average. General study results and limits: Shorter survival was associated with higher TCR diversity in tumors.

A word on this clonotype: Its antigen is unknown. Given a much more abundant clone one base away, this may be a read error.

RNA was extracted from bulk tissue without any cell sorting. TCRbeta libraries were built with three rounds of nested PCR, modified from ARM-PCR. TCRdb re-called the multiplex PCR reads through MiXCR, storing one row per CDR3 protein. The sample comprises 100,000 to 150,000 distinct CDR3 sequences, approximately 66% of which are singletons, and roughly 12% rests with the top ten. From germline, CDR1 is SEHNR and CDR2 FQNEAQ (reference sequence). This CDR3 is built from 14 residues. The source is a young man with non-small cell lung cancer. The V call is TRBV7-9, the J call TRBJ2-7; no definite D call. Sequencing was performed on lung tumor tissue. The DNA for the CDR3 is TGTGGCAGCAGCCCCTGGGGTCGAACCTACGAGCAGTACTTC. Residues: CGSSPWGRTYEQYF.